Below, 3 T cell receptor beta chains from the same sample are listed, as sequenced in a study of T cell repertoires and Cas9 in healthy adults. Data came from immunoSEQ multiplex PCR; TCRdb stores just in-frame clones and leaves some out. Here the sample spans approximately 21,000 clones, over 85% being singletons. What was sequenced was CD4+ effector T cells (CD127+, CD25-, CD137-, CD154-) from PBMCs; culture status not recorded. These receptors all stem from a human donor in good health.

The CDR3 spells CASSLGTGEGEKLFF. Here the CDR3 DNA reads TGTGCCAGCAGCTTAGGGACAGGGGAGGGTGAAAAACTGTTTTTT. This rearrangement joins TRBV9 to TRBJ1-4; 10 nucleotides align to TRBD1. The V segment lost 4 bases and the J segment 7 bases; nucleotides outside the gene matches: 7. The germline CDR1 and CDR2 sequences are SGDLS and YYNGEE. The length of the CDR3 is 15 residues. Full variable domain (outside the CDR3, taken from reference TRBV9 and TRBJ1-4): DSGVTQTPKHLITATGQRVTLRCSPRSGDLSVYWYQQSLDQGLQFLIQYYNGEERAKGNILERFSAQQFPDLHSELNLSSLELGDSALYFCASSLGTGEGEKLFFGSGTQLSVL.

The rearrangement links TRBV15 to TRBJ2-1, with D perhaps assigned TRBD1 or TRBD2 (6 bases each). V shed 7 bases and J shed 10 bases, with 23 bases lying between them. CDR1 is LNHNV, CDR2 YYDKDF, per germline (reference sequence). The CDR3 totals 15 residues. The CDR3 spells CATTRSGGPHREQFF. The CDR3, as DNA: TGTGCCACCACCCGGTCCGGGGGCCCTCACCGGGAGCAGTTCTTC.

The rearrangement joins TRBV29-1 to TRBJ2-3; 16 bases are a match to TRBD2. Germline values: CDR1 SQVTM, CDR2 ANQGSEA. The CDR3 length is 17 residues. V was pared by 5 bases and J by 4 bases, with 9 bases of the junction left unmatched. CDR3 sequence (DNA): TGCAGCGTTCCTTACTTGGGACTAGCGGGGGGGCCAGATACGCAGTATTTT. Translation gives CSVPYLGLAGGPDTQYF.